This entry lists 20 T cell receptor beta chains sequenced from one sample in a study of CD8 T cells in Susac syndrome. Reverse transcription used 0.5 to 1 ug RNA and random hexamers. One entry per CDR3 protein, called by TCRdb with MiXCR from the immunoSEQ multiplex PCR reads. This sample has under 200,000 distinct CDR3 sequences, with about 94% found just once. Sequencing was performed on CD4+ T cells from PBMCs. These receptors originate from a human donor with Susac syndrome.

CDR3 sequence reads: CSVASGGVEQFF. The CDR3 DNA is TGCAGCGTCGCTAGCGGGGGTGTTGAGCAGTTCTTC. V gene TRBV29-1 combines with J gene TRBJ2-1; 10 bases fit TRBD2. Germline assignment: CDR1 SQVTM and CDR2 ANQGSEA. The CDR3 sequence is 12 residues long. Germline trimming cut 6 bases from V and 9 bases from J; bases unmatched to any gene: 5.

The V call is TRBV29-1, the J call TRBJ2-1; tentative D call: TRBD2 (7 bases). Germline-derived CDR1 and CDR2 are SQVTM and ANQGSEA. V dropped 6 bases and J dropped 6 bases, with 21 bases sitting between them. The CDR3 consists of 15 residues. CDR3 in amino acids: CSVGATAGAINEQFF. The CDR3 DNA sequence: TGCAGCGTGGGGGCCACTGCGGGGGCAATCAATGAGCAGTTCTTC.

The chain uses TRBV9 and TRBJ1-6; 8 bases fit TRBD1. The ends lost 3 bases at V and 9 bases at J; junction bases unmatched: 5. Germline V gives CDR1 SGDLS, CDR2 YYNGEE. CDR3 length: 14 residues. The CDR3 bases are TGTGCCAGCAGCGCGGACAGGGACAGTTCACCCCTCCACTTT. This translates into CASSADRDSSPLHF.

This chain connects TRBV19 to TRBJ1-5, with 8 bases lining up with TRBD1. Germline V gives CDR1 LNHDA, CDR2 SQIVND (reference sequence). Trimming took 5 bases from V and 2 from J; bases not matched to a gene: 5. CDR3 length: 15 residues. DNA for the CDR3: TGTGCCAGTAGTCAGGGGGCGCGAGGCAATCAGCCCCAGCATTTT. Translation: CASSQGARGNQPQHF.

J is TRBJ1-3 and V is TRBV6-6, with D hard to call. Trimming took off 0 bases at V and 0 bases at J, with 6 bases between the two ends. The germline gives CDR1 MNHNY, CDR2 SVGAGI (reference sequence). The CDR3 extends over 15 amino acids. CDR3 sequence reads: CASSYSFSSGNTIYF. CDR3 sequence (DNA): TGTGCCAGCAGTTACTCCTTCAGCTCTGGAAACACCATATATTTT.

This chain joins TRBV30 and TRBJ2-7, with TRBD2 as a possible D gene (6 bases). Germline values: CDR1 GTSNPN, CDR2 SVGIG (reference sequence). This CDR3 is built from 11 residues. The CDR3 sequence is CGASDYYEQYF. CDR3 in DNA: TGTGGGGCCTCGGACTATTACGAGCAGTACTTC.

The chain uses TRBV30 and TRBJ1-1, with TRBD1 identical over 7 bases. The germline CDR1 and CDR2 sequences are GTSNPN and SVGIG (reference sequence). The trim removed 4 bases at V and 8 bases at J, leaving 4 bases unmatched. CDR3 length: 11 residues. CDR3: CAWNRGGEAFF. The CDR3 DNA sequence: TGTGCCTGGAACAGGGGAGGGGAAGCTTTCTTT.

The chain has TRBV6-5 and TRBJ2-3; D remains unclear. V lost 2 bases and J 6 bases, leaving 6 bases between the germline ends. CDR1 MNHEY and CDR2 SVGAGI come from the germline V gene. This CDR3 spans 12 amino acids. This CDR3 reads CASSYARDTQYF. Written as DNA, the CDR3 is TGTGCCAGCAGTTACGCCAGGGATACGCAGTATTTT.

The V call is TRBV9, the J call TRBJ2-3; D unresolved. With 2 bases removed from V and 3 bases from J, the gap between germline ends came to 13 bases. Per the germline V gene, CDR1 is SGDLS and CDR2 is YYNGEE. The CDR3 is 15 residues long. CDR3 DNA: TGTGCCAGCAGCGTTCGAGAGGTCGGTACAGATACGCAGTATTTT. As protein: CASSVREVGTDTQYF.

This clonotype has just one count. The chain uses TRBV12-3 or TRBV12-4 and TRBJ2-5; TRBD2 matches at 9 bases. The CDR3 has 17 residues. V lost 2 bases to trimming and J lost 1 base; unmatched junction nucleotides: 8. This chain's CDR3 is CASSLSTSGIPQETQYF. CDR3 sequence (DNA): TGTGCCAGCAGTTTATCGACTAGCGGCATCCCCCAAGAGACCCAGTACTTC.

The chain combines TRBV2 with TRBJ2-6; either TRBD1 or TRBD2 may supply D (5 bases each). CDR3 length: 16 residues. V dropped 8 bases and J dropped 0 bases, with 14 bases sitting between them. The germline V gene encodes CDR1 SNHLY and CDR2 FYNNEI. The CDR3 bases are TGTGCCAGCCTTGAGGTTGGGGGCTCTGGGGCCAACGTCCTGACTTTC. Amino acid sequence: CASLEVGGSGANVLTF.

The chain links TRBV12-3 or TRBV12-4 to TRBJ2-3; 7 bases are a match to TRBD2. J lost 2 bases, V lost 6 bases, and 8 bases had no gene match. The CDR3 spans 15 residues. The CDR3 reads CASSIGRVYTDTQYF. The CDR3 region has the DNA TGTGCCAGCAGCATTGGGAGGGTTTACACAGATACGCAGTATTTT.

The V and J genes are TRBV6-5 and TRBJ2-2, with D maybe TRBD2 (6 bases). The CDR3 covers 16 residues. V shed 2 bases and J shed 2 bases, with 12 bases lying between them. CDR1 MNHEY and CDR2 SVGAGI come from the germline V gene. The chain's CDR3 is CASSYLLDYNTGELFF. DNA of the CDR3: TGTGCCAGCAGTTACCTCTTGGACTATAACACCGGGGAGCTGTTTTTT.

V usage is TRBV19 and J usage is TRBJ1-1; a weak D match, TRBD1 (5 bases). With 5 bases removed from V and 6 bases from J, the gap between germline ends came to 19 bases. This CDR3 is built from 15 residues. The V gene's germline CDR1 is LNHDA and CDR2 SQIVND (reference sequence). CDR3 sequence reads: CASSPLGKGTPEAFF. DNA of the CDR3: TGTGCCAGTAGTCCTCTAGGGAAAGGGACCCCTGAAGCTTTCTTT.

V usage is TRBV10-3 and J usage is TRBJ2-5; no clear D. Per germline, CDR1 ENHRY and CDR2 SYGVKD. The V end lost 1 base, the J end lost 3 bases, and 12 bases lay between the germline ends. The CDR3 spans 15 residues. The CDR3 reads CAISEFLGEEETQYF. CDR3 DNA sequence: TGTGCCATCAGTGAGTTCCTAGGAGAAGAAGAGACCCAGTACTTC.

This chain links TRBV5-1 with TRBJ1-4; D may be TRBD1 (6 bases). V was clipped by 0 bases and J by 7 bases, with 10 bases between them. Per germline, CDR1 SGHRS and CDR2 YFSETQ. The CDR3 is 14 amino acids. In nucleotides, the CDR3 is TGCGCCAGCAGCTTGGGACAGGATTTTGAAAAACTGTTTTTT. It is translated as CASSLGQDFEKLFF.

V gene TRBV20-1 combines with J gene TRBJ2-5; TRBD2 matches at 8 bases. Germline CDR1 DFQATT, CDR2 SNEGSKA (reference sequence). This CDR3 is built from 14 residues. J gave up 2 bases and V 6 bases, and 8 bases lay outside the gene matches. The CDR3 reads CSATGGAGQETQYF. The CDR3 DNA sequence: TGCAGTGCAACCGGGGGGGCCGGGCAAGAGACCCAGTACTTC.

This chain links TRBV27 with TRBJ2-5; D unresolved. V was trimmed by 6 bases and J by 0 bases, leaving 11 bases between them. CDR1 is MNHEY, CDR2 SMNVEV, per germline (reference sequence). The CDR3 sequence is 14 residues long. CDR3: CASSLTAYQETQYF. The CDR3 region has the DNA TGTGCCAGCAGCCTTACAGCGTACCAAGAGACCCAGTACTTC.

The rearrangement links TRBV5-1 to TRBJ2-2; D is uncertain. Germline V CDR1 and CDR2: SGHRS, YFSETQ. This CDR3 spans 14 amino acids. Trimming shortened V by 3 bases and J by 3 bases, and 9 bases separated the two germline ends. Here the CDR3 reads CASSSGPDTGELFF. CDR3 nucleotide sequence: TGCGCCAGCAGCTCGGGCCCAGACACCGGGGAGCTGTTTTTT.

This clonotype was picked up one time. The CDR3 protein is CAWSDKETQYF. For the CDR3, the DNA is TGTGCCTGGAGTGACAAAGAGACCCAGTACTTC. V is TRBV30 and J is TRBJ2-5; D gene uncertain. From germline, CDR1 is GTSNPN and CDR2 SVGIG (reference sequence). Trimming left V 1 base short and J 3 bases short, with 3 bases between. The CDR3 consists of 11 residues. The whole variable domain, remainder taken from reference TRBV30 and TRBJ2-5, is SQTIHQWPATLVQPVGSPLSLECTVEGTSNPNLYWYRQAAGRGLQLLFYSVGIGQISSEVPQNLSASRPQDRQFILSSKKLLLSDSGFYLCAWSDKETQYFGPGTRLLVL.